The 18 T cell receptor beta chains in this list originate from one sample, sequenced in a study of blood T cell repertoires in COVID-19. Repertoires were generated with immunoSEQ multiplex PCR, while TCRdb's copy carries only in-frame clones and drops some. The table lists about 200,000 clones, 94% of them singletons. Sequenced: peripheral blood. The source of these receptors is a man aged 30 to 39 with COVID-19, enrolled during active disease.

The rearrangement links TRBV29-1 to TRBJ2-5; D possibly corresponds to TRBD2 (5 bases). Germline CDR1 reads SQVTM; CDR2 reads ANQGSEA. Trimming left V 2 bases short and J 6 bases short, with 10 bases between. The length of the CDR3 is 12 residues. CDR3 sequence reads: CSVEMGRKTQYF. Written as DNA, the CDR3 is TGCAGCGTTGAAATGGGGAGAAAGACCCAGTACTTC.

The J gene is TRBJ1-6, the V gene TRBV10-3; D possibly corresponds to TRBD1 (6 bases). Germline CDR1 ENHRY, CDR2 SYGVKD. The length of the CDR3 is 14 residues. V was shortened by 6 bases and J by 10 bases, with 16 bases between the two germline ends. The CDR3 nucleotides are TGTGCCATCAGAGCGGACAGCGGCGGCTCACCCCTCCACTTT. Translated: CAIRADSGGSPLHF.

The rearrangement uses TRBV12-3 or TRBV12-4 and TRBJ2-3, with 10 positions matching TRBD1. The CDR3 contains 13 residues. The V and J ends lost 6 bases and 6 bases, in that order; junction bases with no gene match: 3. Here the CDR3 DNA reads TGTGCCAGCAGCTGGGACAGGGGCGATACGCAGTATTTT. It encodes CASSWDRGDTQYF.

The V call is TRBV7-9, the J call TRBJ1-1; 7 bases are shared with TRBD1. In germline, CDR1 is SEHNR, CDR2 FQNEAQ (reference sequence). The V and J ends lost 7 bases and 2 bases, in that order; junction bases with no gene match: 13. The CDR3 spans 16 residues. The CDR3 is CASKLTGADLNTEAFF. CDR3 DNA: TGTGCCAGCAAGCTAACAGGGGCGGACTTAAACACTGAAGCTTTCTTT.

This chain joins TRBV29-1 and TRBJ2-3; the D is unclear. The CDR3 is made up of 11 amino acids. With 6 bases removed from V and 2 bases from J, the gap between germline ends came to 6 bases. Looked up from germline, CDR1 is SQVTM and CDR2 is ANQGSEA. The CDR3 sequence is CSVVVTDTQYF. The CDR3, as DNA: TGCAGCGTGGTAGTCACAGATACGCAGTATTTT.

The chain recombines TRBV29-1 with TRBJ1-2, with 11 bases matching TRBD1. J lost 2 bases, V lost 4 bases, and 6 bases had no gene match. This CDR3 spans 15 amino acids. The germline V gene has CDR1 SQVTM and CDR2 ANQGSEA. The CDR3 DNA reads as TGCAGCGTTGGGGACAGGGGGAATGTGAACTATGGCTACACCTTC. Translating gives CSVGDRGNVNYGYTF. Full variable domain (missing parts from reference TRBV29-1 and TRBJ1-2): SAVISQKPSRDICQRGTSLTIQCQVDSQVTMMFWYRQQPGQSLTLIATANQGSEATYESGFVIDKFPISRPNLTFSTLTVSNMSPEDSSIYLCSVGDRGNVNYGYTFGSGTRLTVV.

The chain employs TRBV15 and TRBJ1-1; 9 bases are shared with TRBD1. This CDR3 has 13 amino acids. Germline V lookup: CDR1 LNHNV, CDR2 YYDKDF (reference sequence). Trimming took 9 bases from V and 6 from J; bases not matched to a gene: 8. For the CDR3, the DNA is TGTGCCACACATAGACAGGGGGAAGCTGAAGCTTTCTTT. This codes for CATHRQGEAEAFF.

The rearrangement joins TRBV9 to TRBJ1-2; D might be TRBD1 (6 bases). The CDR3 runs to 13 residues. Trimming left V 0 bases short and J 6 bases short, with 9 bases between. The V gene's germline CDR1 is SGDLS and CDR2 YYNGEE. The CDR3 DNA reads as TGTGCCAGCAGCGTAGTACAGGGACATGGCTACACCTTC. Its protein is CASSVVQGHGYTF.

This rearrangement joins TRBV3-1 (or the pseudogene TRBV3-2) to TRBJ1-1; D may be TRBD1 (5 bases). The CDR3 totals 19 residues. V was trimmed by 0 bases and J by 1 base, leaving 21 bases between them. From germline, CDR1 is LGHDT and CDR2 YNNKEL (reference sequence). Written as DNA, the CDR3 is TGTGCCAGCAGCCAAGATTCTTATTCGTGGGAGGGGACGAACACTGAAGCTTTCTTT. It yields the protein CASSQDSYSWEGTNTEAFF.

The V gene is TRBV7-9, the J gene TRBJ1-5, with a tentative D call TRBD1 (6 bases). Germline CDR1 and CDR2: SEHNR and FQNEAQ (reference sequence). Deletions cut 5 bases from V and 6 bases from J, with 23 bases between. The CDR3 sequence is 17 residues long. CDR3: CASSPSFQGRGSQPQHF. The CDR3 region has the DNA TGTGCCAGCAGCCCCTCCTTTCAGGGGCGCGGGAGTCAGCCCCAGCATTTT.

The chain carries TRBV24-1 and TRBJ1-1, with 7 positions matching TRBD1. V was pared by 8 bases and J by 2 bases, with 4 bases of the junction left unmatched. The CDR3 has 13 amino acids. The germline V gene has CDR1 KGHDR and CDR2 SFDVKD. CDR3 protein: CATKRQGNTEAFF. CDR3 nucleotide sequence: TGTGCCACCAAGAGACAGGGAAACACTGAAGCTTTCTTT.

A few counts support this clone. The chain joins TRBV4-1 to TRBJ1-2; D may be TRBD1 (6 bases). The germline V gene has CDR1 MGHRA and CDR2 YSYEKL. The CDR3 spans 15 residues. Trimming pared 0 bases from V and 1 base from J, leaving 9 bases between. The CDR3 is CASSQEQGFNYGYTF. Here the CDR3 DNA reads TGCGCCAGCAGCCAAGAACAGGGATTTAACTATGGCTACACCTTC.

The gene calls are TRBV15 and TRBJ1-1, with a tentative D call TRBD1 (6 bases). V was cut by 0 bases and J by 5 bases, with 10 bases left in between. The CDR3 sequence is 14 residues long. The germline gives CDR1 LNHNV, CDR2 YYDKDF (reference sequence). This CDR3 is CATSRDMGATEAFF. As DNA, the CDR3 is TGTGCCACCAGCAGAGATATGGGGGCGACTGAAGCTTTCTTT.

On this clone itself: Other DNA sequences in the sample encode the same CDR3. The chain combines TRBV5-1 with TRBJ1-1; TRBD1 is a possible D gene (6 bases). Trimming shortened V by 0 bases and J by 1 base, and 7 bases separated the two germline ends. CDR1 SGHRS and CDR2 YFSETQ come from the germline V gene. The CDR3 sequence is 14 residues long. The CDR3: CASSLAGENTEAFF. The DNA for the CDR3 is TGCGCCAGCAGCTTGGCAGGGGAGAACACTGAAGCTTTCTTT. The variable domain in full, with the rest retrieved from reference TRBV5-1 and TRBJ1-1, is KAGVTQTPRYLIKTRGQQVTLSCSPISGHRSVSWYQQTPGQGLQFLFEYFSETQRNKGNFPGRFSGRQFSNSRSEMNVSTLELGDSALYLCASSLAGENTEAFFGQGTRLTVV.

The genes are TRBV9 and TRBJ1-2; weak D call: TRBD1 (5 bases). Looked up from germline, CDR1 is SGDLS and CDR2 is YYNGEE. V shed 0 bases and J shed 3 bases, with 9 bases lying between them. The CDR3 runs 14 residues. The CDR3 loop is CASSVDGGDYGYTF. CDR3 nucleotide sequence: TGTGCCAGCAGCGTAGACGGGGGAGACTATGGCTACACCTTC.

The V call is TRBV7-2, the J call TRBJ2-1; D possibly corresponds to TRBD2 (6 bases). Germline values: CDR1 SGHTA, CDR2 FQGNSA. V was trimmed by 4 bases and J by 10 bases, leaving 17 bases between them. The CDR3 covers 14 residues. CDR3 in DNA: TGTGCCAGCAGCTCAGGAGGGTACCGATCAGAGCAGTTCTTC. This translates into CASSSGGYRSEQFF. Based on the CDR3 plus reference TRBV7-2 and TRBJ2-1, the full variable domain is GAGVSQSPSNKVTEKGKDVELRCDPISGHTALYWYRQSLGQGLEFLIYFQGNSAPDKSGLPSDRFSAERTGGSVSTLTIQRTQQEDSAVYLCASSSGGYRSEQFFGPGTRLTVL.

The rearrangement joins TRBV7-9 to TRBJ1-3, with D hard to call. V was pared by 4 bases and J by 0 bases, with 4 bases between. Germline V gene lookup returns CDR1 SEHNR and CDR2 FQNEAQ (reference sequence). The CDR3 is made up of 13 amino acids. The CDR3 loop reads CASSSTSGNTIYF. In DNA form, the CDR3 reads TGTGCCAGCAGCTCTACCTCTGGAAACACCATATATTTT.

This clone has more than one count but fewer than ten. V and J are TRBV6-2 or TRBV6-3 and TRBJ1-2; D remains ambiguous. Germline V gene data show CDR1 as MNHEY and CDR2 as SVGEGT. This CDR3 has 19 amino acids. Trimming shortened V by 0 bases and J by 0 bases, and 20 bases separated the two germline ends. CDR3 in DNA: TGTGCCAGCAGTTACTCGTCGTTCGGCCGGGAAGTTTCTAACTATGGCTACACCTTC. This codes for CASSYSSFGREVSNYGYTF.